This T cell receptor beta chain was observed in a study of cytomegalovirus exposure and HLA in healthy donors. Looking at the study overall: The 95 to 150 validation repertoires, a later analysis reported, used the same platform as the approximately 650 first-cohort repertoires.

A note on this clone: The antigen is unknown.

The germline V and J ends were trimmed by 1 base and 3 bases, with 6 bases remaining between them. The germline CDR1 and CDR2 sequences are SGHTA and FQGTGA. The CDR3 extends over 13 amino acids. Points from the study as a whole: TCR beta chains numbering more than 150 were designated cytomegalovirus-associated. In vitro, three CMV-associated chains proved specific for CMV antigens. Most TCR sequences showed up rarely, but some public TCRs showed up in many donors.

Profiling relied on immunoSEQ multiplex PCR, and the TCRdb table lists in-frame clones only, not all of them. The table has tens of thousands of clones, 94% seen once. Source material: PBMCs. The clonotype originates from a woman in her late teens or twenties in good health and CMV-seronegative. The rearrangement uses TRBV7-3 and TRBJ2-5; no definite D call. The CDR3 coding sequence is TGTGCCAGCAGCTTAAATTCGGAAGAGACCCAGTACTTC. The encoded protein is CASSLNSEETQYF.